A single sample is the source of the 30 T cell receptor beta chains below, sequenced in a study of T cell repertoires in ileal Crohn's disease. Method: immunoSEQ multiplex PCR; TCRdb's copy keeps in-frame clones and lacks some. The sample shows 12,000 to 15,000 clones, approximately 78% of them seen only once. Sequencing used ileal tissue. These receptors were taken from an adult with Crohn's disease.

V and J are TRBV5-8 and TRBJ1-1; 8 bases are shared with TRBD1. The CDR3 totals 14 residues. Germline CDR1 and CDR2: SGHTS and YDEGEE. The junction had 7 bases not matched to a gene; V was cut back by 4 bases and J by 5 bases. CDR3 DNA: TGTGCCAGCAGCCAGGGGACAGGTAGGACTGAAGCTTTCTTT. Amino acid sequence: CASSQGTGRTEAFF.

J is TRBJ1-2 and V is TRBV25-1, with D unclear. Germline V CDR1 and CDR2: MGHDK, SYGVNS. The CDR3 runs 11 residues. The V end lost 4 bases, the J end lost 8 bases, and 8 bases lay between the germline ends. CDR3 protein: CASSVEQGYTF. The CDR3 region has the DNA TGTGCCAGCAGTGTAGAACAGGGCTACACCTTC.

J is TRBJ2-1 and V is TRBV28; TRBD2 aligns across 13 bases. V shed 6 bases, J shed 5 bases, and the junction held 7 bases outside the gene matches. Germline CDR1 and CDR2: MDHEN and SYDVKM. The CDR3 has 16 amino acids. The CDR3 sequence is CASSVMTSGRHNEQFF. CDR3 nucleotide sequence: TGTGCCAGCAGCGTGATGACTAGCGGGAGGCACAATGAGCAGTTCTTC.

V and J are TRBV6-6 and TRBJ2-5, with D unresolved. Germline CDR1 reads MNHNY; CDR2 reads SVGAGI (reference sequence). V lost 6 bases and J 1 base, leaving 9 bases between the germline ends. The CDR3 totals 13 residues. Here the CDR3 reads CASSWRSQETQYF. The CDR3 nucleotides are TGTGCCAGCAGCTGGCGGTCCCAAGAGACCCAGTACTTC.

The chain couples TRBV2 to TRBJ2-1; 8 bases are a match to TRBD2. The trim removed 3 bases at V and 0 bases at J, leaving 13 bases unmatched. The CDR3 runs 19 residues. Germline lookup yields CDR1 SNHLY and CDR2 FYNNEI. The CDR3 reads CASSDTAGASRSSYNEQFF. Here the CDR3 DNA reads TGTGCCAGCAGTGATACAGCGGGAGCTTCTAGAAGCTCCTACAATGAGCAGTTCTTC.

The chain recombines TRBV2 with TRBJ1-5, with D uncertain. The CDR3 extends over 13 amino acids. V shed 3 bases and J shed 5 bases, with 8 bases lying between them. The germline V gene encodes CDR1 SNHLY and CDR2 FYNNEI. CDR3 loop: CASSERTYQPQHF. Here the CDR3 DNA reads TGTGCCAGCAGTGAGAGAACGTATCAGCCCCAGCATTTT.

This clone was counted a few times. The V gene is TRBV11-3, the J gene TRBJ2-1, with TRBD1 identical over 9 bases. The CDR3 contains 13 residues. Unmatched junction bases numbered 11, after V lost 5 bases and J lost 15 bases. From germline, CDR1 is SGHNT and CDR2 YENEEA. The CDR3: CASSDRGRDRVFF. CDR3 DNA: TGTGCCAGCAGCGACAGGGGTCGGGACAGGGTGTTCTTC.

The chain combines TRBV11-2 with TRBJ2-1, with 8 nucleotides matching TRBD2. The V segment lost 3 bases and the J segment 8 bases; nucleotides outside the gene matches: 6. In germline, CDR1 is SGHAT, CDR2 FQNNGV. This CDR3 spans 14 amino acids. CDR3 loop: CASSFRTSNYEQFF. The CDR3 region has the DNA TGTGCCAGCAGCTTTAGGACTAGCAACTATGAGCAGTTCTTC.

The genes are TRBV28 and TRBJ1-6, with TRBD1 matching over 9 bases. This CDR3 contains 15 residues. Trimming took 4 bases from V and 8 from J; bases not matched to a gene: 6. CDR1 is MDHEN and CDR2 is SYDVKM in the germline V gene. CDR3 sequence reads: CASSWGTGTDSPLHF. The CDR3 DNA follows: TGTGCCAGCAGTTGGGGGACAGGGACCGATTCACCCCTCCACTTT.

The V call is TRBV7-2, the J call TRBJ2-3; the match to TRBD1 covers 8 bases. The CDR3 runs to 14 residues. Trimming took 1 base from V and 6 from J; bases not matched to a gene: 3. CDR1 is SGHTA and CDR2 is FQGNSA in the germline V gene. CDR3 DNA: TGTGCCAGCAGCTTAGGGCAGGGGGCGGATACGCAGTATTTT. This sequence encodes CASSLGQGADTQYF.

The chain links TRBV14 to TRBJ1-6; no definite D call. Germline CDR1 SGHDN, CDR2 FVKESK. The CDR3 runs 18 residues. V shed 0 bases and J shed 3 bases, with 15 bases lying between them. The CDR3 DNA follows: TGTGCCAGCAGCCAAGATAGGCGGAAAGTAGGCTATAATTCACCCCTCCACTTT. Translating it yields CASSQDRRKVGYNSPLHF.

The chain employs TRBV9 and TRBJ2-5; possible D gene TRBD1, 6 bases. CDR1 is SGDLS, CDR2 YYNGEE, per germline. There are 15 residues in the CDR3. V dropped 4 bases and J dropped 2 bases, with 15 bases sitting between them. CDR3 protein: CASSPTGTGQETQYF. CDR3 in DNA: TGTGCCAGCAGCCCAACAGGGACGGGGCAAGAGACCCAGTACTTC.

This clone was seen more than once but under ten times. V is TRBV6-1 and J is TRBJ2-3, with D possibly being TRBD2 (5 bases). There are 14 residues in the CDR3. V shed 2 bases and J shed 5 bases, with 11 bases lying between them. CDR1 and CDR2 from the germline V gene are MNHNS and SASEGT. For the CDR3, the DNA is TGTGCCAGCAGTGAAAAACCAGAGGGAGATACGCAGTATTTT. It is translated as CASSEKPEGDTQYF.

V gene TRBV18 combines with J gene TRBJ2-7; 12 bases agree with TRBD1. CDR3 size: 16 residues. Germline CDR1 KGHSH, CDR2 LQKENI. Germline trimming cut 2 bases from V and 0 bases from J; bases unmatched to any gene: 2. The CDR3 sequence is CASSPGTGGLSYEQYF. In nucleotides, the CDR3 is TGTGCCAGCTCACCAGGGACAGGGGGCCTCTCCTACGAGCAGTACTTC.

This clone was counted a few times. This chain connects TRBV4-3 to TRBJ1-1; 7 bases fit TRBD1. V shed 3 bases, J shed 4 bases, and the junction held 5 bases outside the gene matches. Germline loops: CDR1 LGHNA, CDR2 YSLEER. The CDR3 totals 14 residues. DNA for the CDR3: TGCGCCAGCAGCCAGGGGACAGTACCCACTGAAGCTTTCTTT. This encodes CASSQGTVPTEAFF.

This rearrangement joins TRBV5-4 to TRBJ1-5; D not certain. This CDR3 is built from 14 residues. CDR1 is SGHNT, CDR2 YYREEE, per germline (reference sequence). V lost 10 bases and J 2 bases, leaving 16 bases between the germline ends. The CDR3 loop reads CAGRWTRGNQPQHF. Written as DNA, the CDR3 is TGTGCCGGACGATGGACGAGGGGCAATCAGCCCCAGCATTTT.

This clone has only a few counts. The chain has TRBV5-1 and TRBJ2-7, with a possible D match to TRBD1 (5 bases). This CDR3 has 15 residues. Trimming pared 4 bases from V and 5 bases from J, leaving 19 bases between. The V gene's germline CDR1 is SGHRS and CDR2 YFSETQ. This CDR3 reads CASSPQNPQVDEQYF. The CDR3 coding sequence is TGCGCCAGCAGCCCGCAAAACCCACAGGTCGACGAGCAGTACTTC. Drawing the rest from reference TRBV5-1 and TRBJ2-7, the complete variable domain is KAGVTQTPRYLIKTRGQQVTLSCSPISGHRSVSWYQQTPGQGLQFLFEYFSETQRNKGNFPGRFSGRQFSNSRSEMNVSTLELGDSALYLCASSPQNPQVDEQYFGPGTRLTVT.

This clone was seen only a few times. This chain links TRBV9 with TRBJ2-3; D is ambiguous. The CDR3 is 15 amino acids. Between the trimmed V and J ends, which lost 3 bases and 2 bases, there was a span of 13 bases. The germline V gene encodes CDR1 SGDLS and CDR2 YYNGEE. The DNA for the CDR3 is TGTGCCAGCAGCGCCCTGAATGGCCTCACAGATACGCAGTATTTT. Its protein product is CASSALNGLTDTQYF.

The chain carries TRBV11-2 and TRBJ2-7; D call uncertain. Germline loops: CDR1 SGHAT, CDR2 FQNNGV. This CDR3 is built from 15 residues. V lost 0 bases and J 2 bases, leaving 11 bases between the germline ends. CDR3 nucleotides: TGTGCCAGCAGCTTAGAGCAGGCCCTCCCCTACGAGCAGTACTTC. This sequence encodes CASSLEQALPYEQYF.

The chain employs TRBV29-1 and TRBJ1-1; D may be TRBD1 (5 bases). The CDR3 runs 10 residues. V lost 6 bases and J lost 3, with 5 bases in between. Germline loops: CDR1 SQVTM, CDR2 ANQGSEA. The CDR3 bases are TGCAGCGTAGGGGACACTGAAGCTTTCTTT. It specifies CSVGDTEAFF.

The chain couples TRBV7-6 to TRBJ1-1; the D is unclear. Deletions cut 4 bases from V and 1 base from J, with 13 bases between. The CDR3 length is 15 residues. Per the germline V gene, CDR1 is SGHVS and CDR2 is FNYEAQ. The CDR3 DNA reads as TGTGCCAGCAGCTCCCTCTTCACACAGAACACTGAAGCTTTCTTT. Amino acids: CASSSLFTQNTEAFF.

The chain is built from TRBV9 and TRBJ1-4; weak D call: TRBD1 (6 bases). CDR3 length: 16 residues. The V gene lost 0 bases and the J gene lost 6 bases, with 15 bases spanning the gap. The germline gives CDR1 SGDLS, CDR2 YYNGEE. The CDR3 sequence is CASSVATGFGDEKLFF. The DNA of the CDR3 is TGTGCCAGCAGCGTAGCTACAGGGTTTGGGGATGAAAAACTGTTTTTT.

V is TRBV29-1 and J is TRBJ1-1; no definite D call. There are 14 residues in the CDR3. V gave up 4 bases and J gave up 7 bases, with 19 bases separating them. Germline V gene sequence: CDR1 SQVTM, CDR2 ANQGSEA. The CDR3 is CSVAIRSSSGEAFF. The CDR3 coding sequence is TGCAGCGTTGCTATTAGGAGTAGCAGTGGTGAAGCTTTCTTT.

This chain links TRBV6-1 with TRBJ2-7; no definite D call. Per the germline V gene, CDR1 is MNHNS and CDR2 is SASEGT. Trimming removed 7 bases at V and 2 bases at J, with 6 bases between. CDR3 length equals 11 residues. CDR3 region: CASTEPYEQYF. Written as DNA, the CDR3 is TGTGCCAGCACCGAGCCCTACGAGCAGTACTTC.

This clone is classed as medium-sized (0.01 to 0.1%). This sequence joins TRBV4-1 and TRBJ1-1, with D possibly matching TRBD1 (5 bases). The CDR3 runs 12 residues. V lost 5 bases, J lost 5 bases, and 9 bases lay in between. The V gene's germline CDR1 is MGHRA and CDR2 YSYEKL. DNA for the CDR3: TGCGCCAGCAGCGACGGGACTACTGAAGCTTTCTTT. Translated, it gives CASSDGTTEAFF.

With regard to this clone: Relative to the germline gene, one junction end is altered; a read error may explain this. The V call is TRBV5-6, the J call TRBJ1-1, with D possibly TRBD1 on 5 matching bases. The CDR3 has 14 residues. The germline V gene has CDR1 SGHDT and CDR2 YYEEEE. CDR3 in amino acids: CAGSDKGWGTEAFF. The CDR3 DNA reads TGTGCCGGCAGCGACAAGGGGTGGGGCACTGAAGCTTTCTTT.

The V and J genes are TRBV9 and TRBJ2-7; tentative D call: TRBD2 (7 bases). Germline V gives CDR1 SGDLS, CDR2 YYNGEE. The ends were cut back, 4 bases at V and 0 bases at J, with 14 bases in the middle. The CDR3 is made up of 15 amino acids. CDR3 DNA: TGTGCCAGCAGCCCAAGGGGGGGGGTCTCCTACGAGCAGTACTTC. It translates to CASSPRGGVSYEQYF.

This sequence joins TRBV6-5 and TRBJ1-2; tentatively, D is TRBD1 (6 bases). In germline, CDR1 is MNHEY, CDR2 SVGAGI. V was pared by 10 bases and J by 1 base, with 19 bases between. The CDR3 is 15 residues long. The CDR3 region has the DNA TGTGCCACCCGCGAGGCAGGGGCTTTTAACTATGGCTACACCTTC. It specifies CATREAGAFNYGYTF.

The chain carries TRBV5-1 and TRBJ1-4; tentatively, D is TRBD1 (5 bases). Trimming shortened V by 1 base and J by 4 bases, and 11 bases separated the two germline ends. The V gene's germline CDR1 is SGHRS and CDR2 YFSETQ. CDR3 length: 15 residues. The CDR3 coding sequence is TGCGCCAGCAGCTTGAACAGGCTGGGTAATGAAAAACTGTTTTTT. This codes for CASSLNRLGNEKLFF.

This clone was seen more than once but under ten times. This rearrangement joins TRBV5-1 to TRBJ2-1; no clear D. Germline V CDR1 and CDR2: SGHRS, YFSETQ. The CDR3 is 15 residues long. V lost 5 bases to trimming and J lost 4 bases, with 16 bases between them. The CDR3 sequence is CASRGGYDLYNEQFF. Written as DNA, the CDR3 is TGCGCCAGCAGAGGCGGCTATGATTTATACAATGAGCAGTTCTTC.